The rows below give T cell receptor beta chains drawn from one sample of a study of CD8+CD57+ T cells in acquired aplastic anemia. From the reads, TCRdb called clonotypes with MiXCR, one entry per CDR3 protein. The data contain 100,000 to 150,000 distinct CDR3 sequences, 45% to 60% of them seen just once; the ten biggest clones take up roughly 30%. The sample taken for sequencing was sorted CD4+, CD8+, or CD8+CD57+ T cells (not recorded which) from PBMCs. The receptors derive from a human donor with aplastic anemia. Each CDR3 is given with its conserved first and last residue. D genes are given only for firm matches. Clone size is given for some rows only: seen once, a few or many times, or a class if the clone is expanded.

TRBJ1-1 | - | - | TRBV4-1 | CASSQDPGPNTEAFF | TGCGCCAGCAGCCAAGATCCGGGCCCAAACACTGAAGCTTTCTTT
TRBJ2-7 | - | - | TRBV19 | CASSIYGFSYEQYF | TGTGCCAGTAGTATTTATGGGTTTTCGTACGAGCAGTACTTC
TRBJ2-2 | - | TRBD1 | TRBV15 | CATSRAPGQKFTGELFF | TGTGCCACCAGCAGAGCCCCGGGACAGAAATTCACCGGGGAGCTGTTTTTT
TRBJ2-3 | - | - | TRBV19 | CASSIGPPDTQYF | TGTGCCAGTAGTATAGGACCCCCTGATACGCAGTATTTT
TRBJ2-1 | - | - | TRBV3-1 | CASSHQGTTREQFF | TGTGCCAGCAGCCACCAGGGGACCACCCGTGAGCAGTTCTTC
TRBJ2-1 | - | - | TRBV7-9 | CASEGGIYNEQFF | TGTGCCAGCGAGGGGGGGATTTACAATGAGCAGTTCTTC
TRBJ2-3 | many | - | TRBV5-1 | CASSLVSPDTQYF | TGCGCCAGCAGCCTAGTATCCCCAGATACGCAGTATTTT
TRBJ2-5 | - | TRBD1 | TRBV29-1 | CSVPTGDGETQYF | TGCAGCGTCCCTACAGGGGACGGGGAGACCCAGTACTTC
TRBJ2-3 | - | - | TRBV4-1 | CASSRNEADTQYF | TGCGCCAGCAGCCGAAACGAAGCAGATACGCAGTATTTT
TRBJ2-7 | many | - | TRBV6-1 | CASSALGASYEQYF | TGTGCCAGCAGTGCCCTAGGTGCCTCCTACGAGCAGTACTTC
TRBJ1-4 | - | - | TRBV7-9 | CASSSRDGNEKLFF | TGTGCCAGCAGCTCTCGAGACGGGAATGAAAAACTGTTTTTT
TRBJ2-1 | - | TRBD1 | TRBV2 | CASSLFGQGGTYNEQFF | TGTGCCAGCAGTTTATTCGGACAGGGGGGGACCTACAATGAGCAGTTCTTC
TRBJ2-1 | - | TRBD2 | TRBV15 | CTTSAPSGSRYNEQFF | TGTACCACCAGCGCCCCTAGCGGGAGTAGGTACAATGAGCAGTTCTTC
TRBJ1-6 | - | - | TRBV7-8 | CASSSDSPLHF | TGTGCCAGCAGCTCAGATTCACCCCTCCACTTT
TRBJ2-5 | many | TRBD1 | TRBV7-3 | CASSSTGDPETQYF | TGTGCCAGCAGCTCGACAGGGGATCCGGAGACCCAGTACTTC
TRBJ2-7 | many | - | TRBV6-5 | CASSYEWQGGYEQYF | TGTGCCAGCAGTTACGAGTGGCAGGGAGGATACGAGCAGTACTTC
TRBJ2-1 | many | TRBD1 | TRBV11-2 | CASIPGTGGTSSYNEQFF | TGTGCCAGCATCCCCGGGACAGGGGGCACCAGCTCCTACAATGAGCAGTTCTTC
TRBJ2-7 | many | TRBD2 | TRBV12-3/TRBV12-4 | CASRLAGLRDEQYF | TGTGCCAGCAGACTAGCGGGGCTGCGGGACGAGCAGTACTTC
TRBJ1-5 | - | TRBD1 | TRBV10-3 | CAVGQVNQPQHF | TGTGCCGTTGGACAGGTTAATCAGCCCCAGCATTTT
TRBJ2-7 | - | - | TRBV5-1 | CASRVITSYEQYF | TGCGCCAGCAGGGTTATCACTTCCTACGAGCAGTACTTC
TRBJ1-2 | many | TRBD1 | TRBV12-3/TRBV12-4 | CASSLPLGQVYGYTF | TGTGCCAGCAGCCTACCCCTTGGACAGGTCTATGGCTACACCTTC
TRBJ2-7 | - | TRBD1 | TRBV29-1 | CSVVETGGSGQYF | TGCAGCGTTGTGGAGACAGGGGGCTCTGGGCAGTACTTC
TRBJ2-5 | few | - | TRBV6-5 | CASSYSNRDPGLQETQYF | TGTGCCAGCAGTTACTCAAATAGAGATCCCGGATTACAAGAGACCCAGTACTTC
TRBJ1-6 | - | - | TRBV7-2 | CASSSSGGTGRPLHF | TGTGCCAGCAGCTCGTCGGGGGGGACTGGCCGGCCCCTCCACTTT
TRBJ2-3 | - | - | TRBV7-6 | CASSLRGNTDTQYF | TGTGCCAGCAGCTTGAGGGGGAACACAGATACGCAGTATTTT
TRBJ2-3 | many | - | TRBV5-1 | CASSLLSSSTDTQYF | TGCGCCAGCAGCTTGTTAAGCTCTAGCACAGATACGCAGTATTTT
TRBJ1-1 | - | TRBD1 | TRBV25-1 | CATHELTGGNTEAFF | TGTGCCACACACGAACTGACAGGGGGGAACACTGAAGCTTTCTTT
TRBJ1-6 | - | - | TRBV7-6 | CASSLGQVNSPLHF | TGTGCCAGCAGCTTAGGACAGGTTAATTCACCCCTCCACTTT
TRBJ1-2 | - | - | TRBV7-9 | CASSSVPQDTYGYTF | TGTGCCAGCAGTTCCGTCCCGCAGGACACCTATGGCTACACCTTC
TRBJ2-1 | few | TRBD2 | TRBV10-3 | CAIRAGGGDEQFF | TGTGCCATCCGAGCGGGAGGGGGCGATGAGCAGTTCTTC
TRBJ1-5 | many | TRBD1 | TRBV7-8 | CASSRVKTDRGDQPQHF | TGTGCCAGCAGCCGAGTGAAGACAGACAGGGGGGACCAGCCCCAGCATTTT
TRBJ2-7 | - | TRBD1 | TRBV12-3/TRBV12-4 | CASSWGTDEQYF | TGTGCCAGCAGCTGGGGGACAGACGAGCAGTACTTC
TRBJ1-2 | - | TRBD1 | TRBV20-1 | CSSRPETGFF | TGCAGTTCTAGACCTGAGACAGGGTTTTTC
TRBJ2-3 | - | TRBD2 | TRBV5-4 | CASSFFWTSGTDTQYF | TGTGCCAGCAGCTTTTTTTGGACTAGCGGGACTGATACGCAGTATTTT
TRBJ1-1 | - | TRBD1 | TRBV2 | CASMGTGGMNTEAFF | TGTGCCAGCATGGGGACAGGGGGTATGAACACTGAAGCTTTCTTT
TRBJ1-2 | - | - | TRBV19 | CASSIRAGIVGYTF | TGTGCCAGTAGTATTCGTGCAGGGATTGTTGGCTACACCTTC